Sequencing of this T cell receptor beta chain was carried out in a study of blood T cell repertoires in COVID-19. About the research overall: Before being deemed recovered, Cohort 3 donors had two negative PCRs, clearance, or symptom resolution. Nucleic acid was either cDNA or gDNA, and it came from T cells, B-cell-depleted T cells, or PBMCs.

Study members were between about 18 and 95 years old and lived in 24 US regions. Participant-given clinical history determined each cohort assignment. Some clones are missing from TCRdb's copy, which holds only in-frame ones; the method was immunoSEQ multiplex PCR. The table shows 350,000 to 450,000 clones, with 80% to 90% occurring only once. This clonotype was sampled from a middle-aged man in a cohort exposed to, infected with or recovered from COVID-19 (not recorded which). Sequencing was carried out using PBMCs or T cells enriched from blood (not recorded which).

CDR3 residues: CASTRRSGTDTQYF. The DNA of the CDR3 is TGCGCCAGCACAAGGAGGTCGGGCACAGATACGCAGTATTTT. The J gene is TRBJ2-3, the V gene TRBV5-1, with a weak D call TRBD2 (5 bases). V gave up 6 bases and J gave up 1 base, with 12 bases separating them. In germline, CDR1 is SGHRS, CDR2 YFSETQ. The CDR3 spans 14 residues.